Below, 4 T cell receptor beta chains from the same sample are listed, as sequenced in a study of control samples from healthy donors and cancer patients. Here immunoSEQ multiplex PCR was the method, and the copy in TCRdb shows in-frame clones only, minus some. Seen here are around 71,000 clones, about nine tenths observed once, and the top ten hold 0.95% to 1.5%. Sequenced material: PBMCs. All receptors come from a woman in her fifties or sixties with colorectal cancer.

In its sample, this clone was seen once. The V and J genes are TRBV1 and TRBJ2-1. TRBV1 is given as a pseudogene. This CDR3 has 15 residues. CDR3 nucleotides: TGCACCGAGGGGAACCTTGACCCGGGGCTGAATGAGCAGTTCTTC. It is translated as CTEGNLDPGLNEQFF.

The V call is TRBV6-5, the J call TRBJ2-1; D is ambiguous. The V end lost 6 bases, the J end lost 0 bases, and 12 bases lay between the germline ends. The CDR3 is made up of 15 amino acids. Germline CDR1 reads MNHEY; CDR2 reads SVGAGI. The CDR3 nucleotides read TGTGCCAGCAGCCCCGAAGTAGACTCCTACAATGAGCAGTTCTTC. Translated, it gives CASSPEVDSYNEQFF.

The chain is built from TRBV9 and TRBJ1-1, with D possibly TRBD1 on 6 matching bases. The CDR3 is 17 amino acids. CDR1 and CDR2 (germline): SGDLS, YYNGEE. Trimming removed 7 bases at V and 6 bases at J, with 28 bases between. CDR3 sequence (DNA): TGTGCCAGCTCTTTCCTAGGGCAGGGGAGGTTCCGGTCTGAAGCTTTCTTT. Protein: CASSFLGQGRFRSEAFF. The full variable domain, rest sourced from reference TRBV9 and TRBJ1-1, is DSGVTQTPKHLITATGQRVTLRCSPRSGDLSVYWYQQSLDQGLQFLIQYYNGEERAKGNILERFSAQQFPDLHSELNLSSLELGDSALYFCASSFLGQGRFRSEAFFGQGTRLTVV.

This rearrangement joins TRBV3-1 (or the pseudogene TRBV3-2) to TRBJ2-3; D ambiguous. The CDR3 extends over 14 amino acids. Trimming pared 0 bases from V and 11 bases from J, leaving 15 bases between. In germline, CDR1 is LGHDT, CDR2 YNNKEL (reference sequence). The CDR3 loop is CASSQEEIRIGQYF. In nucleotides, the CDR3 is TGTGCCAGCAGCCAAGAGGAAATCAGGATCGGGCAGTATTTT.